This T cell receptor (beta chain) was retrieved from a study of response to subunit inactivated influenza vaccine. Study-wide findings and caveats: That few new T cells are recruited by each seasonal influenza vaccination was the authors' suggestion.

Losses at the gene ends were 4 bases for V and 10 bases for J; bases not matched to a gene: 8. Germline CDR1 and CDR2: LGHNA and YNFKEQ. The CDR3 consists of 14 residues. TCRdb reanalysed the RT-PCR reads using MiXCR and keeps one entry per CDR3 protein. The data contain over 800,000 distinct CDR3 sequences, 21% of them singletons. This clonotype was observed a handful of times. Its cognate antigen is unknown. This specimen was PBMCs from blood, taken approximately 5 days after vaccination. The clonotype originates from a man aged 50-59 years who received an inactivated influenza vaccine. This chain connects TRBV4-2 to TRBJ2-1; the match to TRBD1 covers 9 bases. The CDR3 protein is CASSRQQGAREQFF. The DNA for the CDR3 is TGTGCCAGCAGCCGCCAACAGGGGGCGCGGGAGCAGTTCTTC.